Sequencing of this T cell receptor beta chain was carried out in a study of T cells in tuberculosis. Produced via immunoSEQ multiplex PCR; TCRdb's table is partial and in-frame only. Found here are about 59,000 clones, about four fifths of them singletons; the top ten hold over 10%. After thawing and overnight rest, PBMC were stained with GMM-loaded CD1B tetramer, viability dye and anti-CD3 for sorting. CD1B tetramers were loaded with Rhodococcus equi-derived C32 glucose monomycolate. Specimen: CD1b-GMM tetramer-negative cells sorted from PBMCs. The receptor was derived from an adult woman with latent tuberculosis.

CDR3 DNA sequence: TGTGCTAGTCGAGCTGGGCAGGCCGACCGGGAGACCCAGTACTTC. Translated, it gives CASRAGQADRETQYF. This chain connects TRBV12-5 to TRBJ2-5, with no clear D. V lost 8 bases to trimming and J lost 5 bases, with 21 bases between them. This CDR3 is 15 amino acids long. The germline V gene has CDR1 LGHNT and CDR2 FRNRAP.